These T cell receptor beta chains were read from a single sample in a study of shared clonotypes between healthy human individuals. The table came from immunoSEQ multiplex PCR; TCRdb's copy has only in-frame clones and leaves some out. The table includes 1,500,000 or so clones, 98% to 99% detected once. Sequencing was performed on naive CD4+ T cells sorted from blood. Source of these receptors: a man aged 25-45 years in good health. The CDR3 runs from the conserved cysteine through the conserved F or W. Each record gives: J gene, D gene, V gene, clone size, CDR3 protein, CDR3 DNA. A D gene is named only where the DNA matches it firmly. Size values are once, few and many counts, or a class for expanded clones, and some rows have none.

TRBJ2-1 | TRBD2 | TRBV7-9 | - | CASSLGHASGSSYNEQFF | TGTGCCAGCAGCTTAGGTCACGCGAGCGGGAGTTCCTACAATGAGCAGTTCTTC
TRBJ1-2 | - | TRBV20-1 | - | CSARDRGYTF | TGCAGTGCTAGAGATAGGGGCTACACCTTC
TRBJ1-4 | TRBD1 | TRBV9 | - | CASSVESQGQEKLFF | TGTGCCAGCAGCGTAGAGAGTCAGGGACAGGAAAAACTGTTTTTT
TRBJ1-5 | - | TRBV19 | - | CASNPRMGFNQPQHF | TGTGCCAGTAACCCGCGAATGGGGTTTAATCAGCCCCAGCATTTT
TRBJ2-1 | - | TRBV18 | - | CASSASEVYNEQFF | TGTGCCAGCTCAGCATCAGAGGTTTACAATGAGCAGTTCTTC
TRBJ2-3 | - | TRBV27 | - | CASSLWGSDTQYF | TGTGCCAGCAGTTTATGGGGATCAGATACGCAGTATTTT
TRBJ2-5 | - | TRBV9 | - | CASSRHQETQYF | TGTGCCAGCTCACGCCACCAAGAGACCCAGTACTTC
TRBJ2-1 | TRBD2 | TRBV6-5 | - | CASRAGAVQFF | TGTGCCAGCCGAGCGGGGGCGGTCCAGTTCTTC
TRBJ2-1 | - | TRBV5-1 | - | CASSLNSYNEQFF | TGCGCCAGCAGCTTGAATTCCTACAATGAGCAGTTCTTC
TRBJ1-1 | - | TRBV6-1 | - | CASRQARNTEAFF | TGTGCCAGTCGACAGGCACGGAACACTGAAGCTTTCTTT
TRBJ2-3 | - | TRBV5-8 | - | CASSWGYTDTQYF | TGTGCCAGCAGCTGGGGGTACACAGATACGCAGTATTTT
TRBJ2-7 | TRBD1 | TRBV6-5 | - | CASKRGRDHEQYF | TGTGCCAGCAAAAGGGGGCGCGACCACGAGCAGTACTTC
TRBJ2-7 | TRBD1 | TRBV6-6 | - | CASSRNRGDEQYF | TGTGCCAGCAGTCGGAACAGGGGGGACGAGCAGTACTTC
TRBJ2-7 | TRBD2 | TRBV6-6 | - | CASRAGTSGSYEQYF | TGTGCCAGCAGGGCCGGGACTAGCGGATCCTACGAGCAGTACTTC
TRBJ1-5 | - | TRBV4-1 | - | CASSQEARDRPQHF | TGCGCCAGCAGCCAAGAGGCACGGGATCGACCCCAGCATTTT
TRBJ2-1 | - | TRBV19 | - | CASSPAYGAEHDNEQFF | TGTGCCAGTAGTCCTGCGTACGGAGCGGAGCACGACAATGAGCAGTTCTTC
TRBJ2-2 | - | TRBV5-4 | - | CASSRTVTGELFF | TGTGCCAGCAGCAGGACAGTCACCGGGGAGCTGTTTTTT
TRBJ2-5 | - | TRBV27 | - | CASSLGGGETQYF | TGTGCCAGCAGTTTAGGTGGTGGTGAGACCCAGTACTTC
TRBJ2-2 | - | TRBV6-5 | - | CASSYVGTLNTGELFF | TGTGCCAGCAGTTACGTGGGTACTCTGAACACCGGGGAGCTGTTTTTT
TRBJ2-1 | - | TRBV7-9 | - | CASSSELAKTYNEQFF | TGTGCCAGCAGCTCAGAACTAGCTAAGACCTACAATGAGCAGTTCTTC
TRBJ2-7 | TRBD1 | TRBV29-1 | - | CSVERAGGGEQYF | TGCAGCGTTGAAAGGGCAGGGGGCGGCGAGCAGTACTTC
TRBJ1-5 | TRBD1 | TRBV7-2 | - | CASSLRQGINQPQHF | TGTGCCAGCAGCTTGCGACAGGGAATCAATCAGCCCCAGCATTTT
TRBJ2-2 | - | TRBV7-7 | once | CASSLRGTGELFF | TGTGCCAGCAGCTTACGGGGAACCGGGGAGCTGTTTTTT
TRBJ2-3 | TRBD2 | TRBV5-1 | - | CASSLGGLAGAWTDTQYF | TGCGCCAGCAGCTTGGGTGGACTAGCGGGAGCTTGGACAGATACGCAGTATTTT